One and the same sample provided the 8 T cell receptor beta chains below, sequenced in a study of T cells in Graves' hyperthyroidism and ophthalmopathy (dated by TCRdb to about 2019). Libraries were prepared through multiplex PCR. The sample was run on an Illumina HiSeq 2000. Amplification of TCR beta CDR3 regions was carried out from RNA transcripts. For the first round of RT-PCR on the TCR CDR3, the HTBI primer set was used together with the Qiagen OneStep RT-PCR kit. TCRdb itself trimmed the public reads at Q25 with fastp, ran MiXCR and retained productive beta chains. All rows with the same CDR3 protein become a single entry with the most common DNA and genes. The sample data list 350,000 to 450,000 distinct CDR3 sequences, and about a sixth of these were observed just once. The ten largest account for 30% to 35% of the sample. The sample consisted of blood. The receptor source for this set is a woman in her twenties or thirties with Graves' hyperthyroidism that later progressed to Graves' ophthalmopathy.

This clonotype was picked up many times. CDR3 sequence (DNA): TGTGCCAGCAGCGCCGGGATTAGCTCCTACAATGAGCAGTTCTTC. Its translation: CASSAGISSYNEQFF. The genes are TRBV9 and TRBJ2-1; D may be TRBD2 (5 bases). CDR1 and CDR2 from the germline V gene are SGDLS and YYNGEE. CDR3 length: 15 amino acids. V dropped 3 bases and J dropped 0 bases, with 10 bases sitting between them.

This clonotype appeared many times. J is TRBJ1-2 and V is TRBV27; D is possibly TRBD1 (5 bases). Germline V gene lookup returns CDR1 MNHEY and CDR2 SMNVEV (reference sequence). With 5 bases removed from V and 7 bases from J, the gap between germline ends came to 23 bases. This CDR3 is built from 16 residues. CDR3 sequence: CASSNIQLQGFSGYTF. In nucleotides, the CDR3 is TGTGCCAGCAGTAACATCCAACTCCAGGGTTTTAGTGGCTACACCTTC.

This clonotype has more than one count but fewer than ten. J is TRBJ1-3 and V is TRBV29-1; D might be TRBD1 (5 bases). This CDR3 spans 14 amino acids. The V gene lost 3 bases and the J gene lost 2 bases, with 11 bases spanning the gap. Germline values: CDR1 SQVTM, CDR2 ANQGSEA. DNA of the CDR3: TGCAGCGTTGACCCCCGGACAACTGGAAACACCATATATTTT. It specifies CSVDPRTTGNTIYF. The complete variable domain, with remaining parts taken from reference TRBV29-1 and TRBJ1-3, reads SAVISQKPSRDICQRGTSLTIQCQVDSQVTMMFWYRQQPGQSLTLIATANQGSEATYESGFVIDKFPISRPNLTFSTLTVSNMSPEDSSIYLCSVDPRTTGNTIYFGEGSWLTVV.

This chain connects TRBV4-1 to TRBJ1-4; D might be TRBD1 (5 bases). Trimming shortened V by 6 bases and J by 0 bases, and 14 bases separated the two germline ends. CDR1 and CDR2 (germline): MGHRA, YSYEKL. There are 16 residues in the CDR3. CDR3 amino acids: CASRSGTEATNEKLFF. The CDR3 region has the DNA TGCGCCAGCAGGTCCGGGACGGAGGCAACTAATGAAAAACTGTTTTTT.

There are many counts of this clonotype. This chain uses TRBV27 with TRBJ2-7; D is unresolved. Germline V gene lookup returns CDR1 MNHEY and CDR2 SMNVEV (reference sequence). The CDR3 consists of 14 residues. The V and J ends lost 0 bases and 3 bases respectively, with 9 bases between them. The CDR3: CASSLSWSDYEQYF. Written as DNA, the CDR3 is TGTGCCAGCAGTTTATCGTGGTCAGACTACGAGCAGTACTTC.

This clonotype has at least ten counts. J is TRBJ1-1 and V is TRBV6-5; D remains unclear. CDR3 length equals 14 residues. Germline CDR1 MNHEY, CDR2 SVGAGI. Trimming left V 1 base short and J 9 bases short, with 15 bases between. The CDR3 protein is CASSYYRGDGQAFF. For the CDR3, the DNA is TGTGCCAGCAGTTACTATCGGGGTGATGGGCAAGCTTTCTTT.

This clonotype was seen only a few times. The CDR3 DNA reads TGTGCCAGCAGCGTTTTCGGGCTAGCGGGGGCCAACGAGCAGTACTTC. Translating it yields CASSVFGLAGANEQYF. This rearrangement joins TRBV9 to TRBJ2-7, with TRBD2 matching over 10 bases. V trimming: 2 bases; J trimming: 5 bases; junction bases outside the gene matches: 10. Germline V gene data show CDR1 as SGDLS and CDR2 as YYNGEE. The length of the CDR3 is 16 residues. Full variable domain (outside the CDR3, taken from reference TRBV9 and TRBJ2-7): DSGVTQTPKHLITATGQRVTLRCSPRSGDLSVYWYQQSLDQGLQFLIQYYNGEERAKGNILERFSAQQFPDLHSELNLSSLELGDSALYFCASSVFGLAGANEQYFGPGTRLTVT.

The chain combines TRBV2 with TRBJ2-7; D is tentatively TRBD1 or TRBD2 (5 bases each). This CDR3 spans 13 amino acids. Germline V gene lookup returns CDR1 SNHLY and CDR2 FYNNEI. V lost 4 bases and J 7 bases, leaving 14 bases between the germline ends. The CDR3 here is CASSVVGVWEQYV. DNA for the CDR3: TGTGCCAGCAGTGTAGTGGGGGTCTGGGAGCAGTACGTC.